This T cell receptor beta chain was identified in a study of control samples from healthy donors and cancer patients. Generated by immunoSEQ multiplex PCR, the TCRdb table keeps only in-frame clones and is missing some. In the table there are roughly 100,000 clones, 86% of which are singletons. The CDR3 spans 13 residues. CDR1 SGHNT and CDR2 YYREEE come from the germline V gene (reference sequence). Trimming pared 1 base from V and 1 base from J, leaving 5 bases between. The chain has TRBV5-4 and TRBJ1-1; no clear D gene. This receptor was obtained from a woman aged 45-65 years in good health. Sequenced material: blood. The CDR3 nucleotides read TGTGCCAGCAGCTTGAGGTGGAACACTGAAGCTTTCTTT. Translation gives CASSLRWNTEAFF.